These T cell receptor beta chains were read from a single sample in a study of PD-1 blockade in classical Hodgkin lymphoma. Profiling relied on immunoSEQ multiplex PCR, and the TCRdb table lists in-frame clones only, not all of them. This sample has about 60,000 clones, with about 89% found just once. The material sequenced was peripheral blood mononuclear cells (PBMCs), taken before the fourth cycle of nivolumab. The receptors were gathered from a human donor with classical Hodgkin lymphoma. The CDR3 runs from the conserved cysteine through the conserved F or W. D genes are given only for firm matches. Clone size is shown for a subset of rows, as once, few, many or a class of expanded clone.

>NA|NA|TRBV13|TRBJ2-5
TGTGCCAGCAGTTACCTCAGGGGTCAAGAGACCCAGTACTTC
CASSYLRGQETQYF
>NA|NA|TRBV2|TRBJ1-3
TGTGCCAGCAGTGGGACTAGTGGAAACACCATATATTTT
CASSGTSGNTIYF
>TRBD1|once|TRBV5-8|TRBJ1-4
TGTGCCAGCAGCTTCGGACAGGGCCTTAATGAAAAACTGTTTTTT
CASSFGQGLNEKLFF
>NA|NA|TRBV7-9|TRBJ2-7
TGTGCCAGCAGCTTAAAGGGGGGGACCTACGAGCAGTACTTC
CASSLKGGTYEQYF
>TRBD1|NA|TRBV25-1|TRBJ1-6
TGTGCCAGCAGTGATTCGACAGGGCTTAATTCACCCCTCCACTTT
CASSDSTGLNSPLHF
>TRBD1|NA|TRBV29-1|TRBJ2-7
TGCAGCGTTGAAGATAGACAGGGTAACGAGCAGTACTTC
CSVEDRQGNEQYF
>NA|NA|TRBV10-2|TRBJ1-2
TGCGCCAGCAGGACAGCTGATGGCTACACCTTC
CASRTADGYTF
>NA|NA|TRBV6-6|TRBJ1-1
TGTGCCAGCAGTTACCTCCAACAGAACACTGAAGCTTTCTTT
CASSYLQQNTEAFF
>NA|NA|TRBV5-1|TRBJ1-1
TGCGCCAGCAGCTTGGATCTGTCGGAACGTTGGGCTTTCTTT
CASSLDLSERWAFF
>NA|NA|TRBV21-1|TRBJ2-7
TGTGCCAGACCAGGACAGGGCTACGAGCAGTACTTC
CARPGQGYEQYF
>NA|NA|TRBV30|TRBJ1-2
TGTGCCTGGAGACACAGGCCCCTGACCTACTATGGCTACACCTTC
CAWRHRPLTYYGYTF
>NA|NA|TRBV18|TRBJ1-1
TGTGCCAGCTCACCTCTGGAGAACACTGAAGCTTTCTTT
CASSPLENTEAFF
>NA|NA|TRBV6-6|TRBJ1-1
TGTGCCAGCAGTTACTGGGGGAAAGCTTTCTTT
CASSYWGKAFF
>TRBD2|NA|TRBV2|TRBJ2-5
TGTGCCAGCAGCCCGGGACTAGCGGCTCAAGAGACCCAGTACTTC
CASSPGLAAQETQYF
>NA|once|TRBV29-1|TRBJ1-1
NA
CSVPTEKTLKLSF
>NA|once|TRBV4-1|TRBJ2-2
TGCGCCAGCAGCCTGATTTGGACCGAGAACACCGGGGAGCTGTTTTTT
CASSLIWTENTGELFF
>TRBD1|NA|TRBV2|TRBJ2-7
TGTGCCAGCACTCGACAGGGGGCGAGGGGCGAGCAGTACTTC
CASTRQGARGEQYF
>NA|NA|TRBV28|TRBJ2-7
TGTGCCAGCAGCGAGGGGCCCGCTTCGGTTGGGCAGTACTTC
CASSEGPASVGQYF
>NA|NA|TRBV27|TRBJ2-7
TGTGCCAGCAGTTTGGGCAGCCGAAATTACGAGCAGTACTTC
CASSLGSRNYEQYF
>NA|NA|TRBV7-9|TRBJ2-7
TGTGCCAGCAGCTTAGCGGGGGGAAGTGAGGAGCAGTACTTC
CASSLAGGSEEQYF
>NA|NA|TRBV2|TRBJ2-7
TGTGCCAGCCAAAGTGGGGTTTCCTACGAGCAGTACTTC
CASQSGVSYEQYF
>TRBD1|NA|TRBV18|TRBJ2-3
TGTGCCAGCTCACCTCGGGACAGGGGGTTCTCAGATACGCAGTATTTT
CASSPRDRGFSDTQYF
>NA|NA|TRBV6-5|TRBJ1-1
TGTGCCAGCAGCGTCAGGCCCCGGAACACTGAAGCTTTCTTT
CASSVRPRNTEAFF
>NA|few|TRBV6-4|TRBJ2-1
TGTGCCAGCAGTACGTCCCCGGACGGACACAATGAGCAGTTCTTC
CASSTSPDGHNEQFF
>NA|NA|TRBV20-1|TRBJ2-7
TGCAGTGCTAGTTACAGGTGCTTC
CSASYRCF
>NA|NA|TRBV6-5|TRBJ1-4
TGTGCCAGCAGTTACGGCCCTCAGAATGAAAAACTGTTTTTT
CASSYGPQNEKLFF
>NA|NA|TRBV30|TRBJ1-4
TGTGCCTGGAGTTTGTTCATGTCTCCGGGGGGAGATGAAAAACTGTTTTTT
CAWSLFMSPGGDEKLFF
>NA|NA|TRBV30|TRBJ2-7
TGTGCCTGGAGTAAGGTGGGCGAGCAGTACTTC
CAWSKVGEQYF
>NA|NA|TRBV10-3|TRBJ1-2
TGTGCCATCCCGGGGCCCCAGAGTGGCTACACCTTC
CAIPGPQSGYTF
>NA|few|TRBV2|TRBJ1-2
TGTGCCAGCGGGGGGTTTGGCTACACCTTC
CASGGFGYTF
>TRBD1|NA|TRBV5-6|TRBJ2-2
TGTGCCAGCAGCGGGACAGCTAACACCGGGGAGCTGTTTTTT
CASSGTANTGELFF
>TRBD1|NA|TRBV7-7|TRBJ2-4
TGTGCTAGCAGCTCCCGACAGGGGGCGCGGACTTTGGCAAAAAACATTCAGTACTTC
CASSSRQGARTLAKNIQYF
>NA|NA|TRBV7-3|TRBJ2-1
TGTGCCAGCAGCCTTACAGGGAAAGATACCGCCTACAATGAGCAGTTCTTC
CASSLTGKDTAYNEQFF
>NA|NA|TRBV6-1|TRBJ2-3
TGTGCCAGCAGTGAAGCCACCGCGGCAGGGGTAAAAGATACGCAGTATTTT
CASSEATAAGVKDTQYF
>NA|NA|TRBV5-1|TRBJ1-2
TGCGCCAGCAGCTTGGGGGGTTTTGGTACGGTTGGCTACACCTTC
CASSLGGFGTVGYTF
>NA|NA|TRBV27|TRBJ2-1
TGTGCCAGCAGTCCCAAGCTGGGGAGCTCCTACAATGAGCAGTTCTTC
CASSPKLGSSYNEQFF
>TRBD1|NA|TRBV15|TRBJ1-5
TGTGCCACCAGCAGAGATCTGGGCAGGGGGCTCGGTCAGCCCCAGCATTTT
CATSRDLGRGLGQPQHF
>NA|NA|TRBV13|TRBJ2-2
TGTGCCAGCACCCAAGTTGGAACCGGGGAGCTGTTTTTT
CASTQVGTGELFF
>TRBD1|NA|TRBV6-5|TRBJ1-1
TGTGCCAGCAGTTACTCGGGGACAGGGGGCACCGAAGCTTTCTTT
CASSYSGTGGTEAFF
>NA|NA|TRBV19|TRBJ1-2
TGTGCCAGTAGCCTTTCAAATTCGAACAGTCAAGCTAACTATGGCTACACCTTC
CASSLSNSNSQANYGYTF
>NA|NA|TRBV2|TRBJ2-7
TGTGCCAGCAGTGTTGGGATTCTCTACGAGCAGTACTTC
CASSVGILYEQYF
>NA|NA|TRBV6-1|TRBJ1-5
TGTGCCAGCAGTGAAAACGGGGGCCAACAGCCCCAGCATTTT
CASSENGGQQPQHF
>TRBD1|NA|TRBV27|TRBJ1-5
TGTGCCAGCAGTCCGCGACCGGGACAGGGTAATCAGCCCCAGCATTTT
CASSPRPGQGNQPQHF
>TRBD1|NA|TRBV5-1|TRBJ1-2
TGCGCCAGCAGCCCGCTTCGGGACAGGGGTGATGGCTACACCTTC
CASSPLRDRGDGYTF
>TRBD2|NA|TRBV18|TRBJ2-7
TGTGCCAGCTCTCCCAATCCTAGCGGGGACCAGTACTTC
CASSPNPSGDQYF
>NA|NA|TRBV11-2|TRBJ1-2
TGTGCCAGCAGCTTACGGGGGTCTTACGGCTACACCTTC
CASSLRGSYGYTF
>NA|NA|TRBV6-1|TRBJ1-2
TGTGCCAGCACTCCATCTCTGGCGAGTGGCTACACCTTC
CASTPSLASGYTF
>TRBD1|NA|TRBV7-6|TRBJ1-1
TGTGCCAGCAGCGTGGGGGCAGGGGGATACATGAACACTGAAGCTTTCTTT
CASSVGAGGYMNTEAFF
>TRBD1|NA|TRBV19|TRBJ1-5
TGTGCCAGTAGTCCAGGACAGGGTCTGGGGCCCCAGCATTTT
CASSPGQGLGPQHF
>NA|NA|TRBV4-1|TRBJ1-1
TGCGCCAGCAGCCATAGCATGAACACTGAAGCTTTCTTT
CASSHSMNTEAFF
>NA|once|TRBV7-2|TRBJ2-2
TGTGCCAGCAGCTTTGCTAACACCGGGGAGCTGTTTTTT
CASSFANTGELFF
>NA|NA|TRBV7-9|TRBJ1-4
TGTGCCAGCAGCTTATCCGGGAACCATGAAAAACTGTTTTTT
CASSLSGNHEKLFF
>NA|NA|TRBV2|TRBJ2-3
TGTGCCAGCGAGGGCCTCTACACAGATACGCAGTATTTT
CASEGLYTDTQYF
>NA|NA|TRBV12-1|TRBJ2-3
TGTGCCAGCAGCTTTGAACCGGGTTCCACAGATACGCAGTATTTT
CASSFEPGSTDTQYF
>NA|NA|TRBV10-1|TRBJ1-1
TGCGCCAGCAGTGATTTTCCATGGGGGTACACTGAAGCTTTCTTT
CASSDFPWGYTEAFF